The source of this T cell receptor beta chain is a study of T cell responses to AZD1222 COVID-19 vaccine. Sequencing was performed with immunoSEQ multiplex PCR; in TCRdb, only in-frame clones are kept and a portion is missing. Here the sample spans some 200,000 clones, approximately 94% being singletons. Sequenced material: peripheral blood, taken 28 days after the second AZD1222 dose. The sequence was collected from an adult who received the AZD1222 COVID-19 vaccine.

This chain's CDR3 is CASSLTVNTGELFF. The CDR3 DNA is TGTGCCAGCAGCTTAACGGTGAACACCGGGGAGCTGTTTTTT. The chain couples TRBV7-2 to TRBJ2-2, with D unclear. The CDR3 consists of 14 residues. Germline assignment: CDR1 SGHTA and CDR2 FQGNSA. V was shortened by 2 bases and J by 1 base, with 5 bases between the two germline ends. Based on the CDR3 plus reference TRBV7-2 and TRBJ2-2, the full variable domain is GAGVSQSPSNKVTEKGKDVELRCDPISGHTALYWYRQSLGQGLEFLIYFQGNSAPDKSGLPSDRFSAERTGGSVSTLTIQRTQQEDSAVYLCASSLTVNTGELFFGEGSRLTVL.